This T cell receptor beta chain derives from a study of blood T cell repertoires in COVID-19 (TCRdb year 2020). With regard to the full study: The collaborator samples originated in the United States, Italy and Spain and spanned the acute and convalescent phases of COVID-19. The material from the prospective study consisted of cDNA or gDNA derived from T cells, B-cell-depleted T cells, or PBMCs. Deeply sampled blood TCRbeta repertoires from subjects exposed to, actively infected with, or recovered from COVID-19 were included in the dataset. The repertoires were made available in a free public database intended to serve as a resource for research on the immune response to SARS-CoV-2. The samples were drawn from two sources: the first 160 participants of the ongoing ImmuneRACE study, and 1,200 or so subjects contributed by 6 global collaborators. Nearly every sample came with metadata listing a de-identified subject ID, COVID-19 status, age in years and sex. Where available, HLA class I and class II types were taken from metadata supplied by the sample provider and were not determined by assay-based typing.

Whole blood was collected in K2EDTA tubes by collaborating institutions according to the institutions' own protocols. For TCRbeta analysis, collaborator samples were shipped as frozen whole blood, as isolated PBMCs, or as DNA extracted from either sample type. TCRbeta CDR3 regions were amplified from genomic DNA by means of the immunoSEQ Assay, a bias-controlled multiplex PCR. Per the source publication's procedure: The number of nucleated cells in each sample was estimated from the amplification of reference gene primers within the assay. Sequence reads were collapsed and filtered to measure the absolute abundance of every unique TCRbeta CDR3 rearrangement. For each sample, productive Simpson clonality was calculated by taking the square root of Simpson's diversity index across productive rearrangements. Held by TCRdb, this immuneACCESS table contains in-frame sequences only and omits some clones. Under half of the omission traces to an unresolved V gene where checked; the cause of the rest is unknown. V, J and clone size are taken as reported in that table, and D and trimming were inferred from the DNA itself. The sample table records about 150,000 clones; 84% of these occur just once. The top ten hold approximately 45% of the sample.

In regard to this clone: The target of this receptor is not known. Base qualities are missing; no much larger clone stands one base away.

The CDR1 and CDR2 encoded by the germline V gene (reference sequence) are GTSNPN and SVGIG. V is cut by 1 base and J by 2 bases, and the space between the germline ends is 8 bases. CDR3 length: 13 amino acids, cysteine to phenylalanine. Left in the record is the CDR3 DNA by itself, 39 bases read in frame from the first base. Overall study results and their limits: How much clinical and demographic metadata was included differed by source and by participant, and the metadata was provided uncurated.

This receptor chain uses TRBV30 and TRBJ2-5; no D gene can be assigned with confidence. Sequencing was carried out using peripheral blood. The clonotype comes from a human donor in a cohort sampled during active COVID-19. CDR3 loop: CAWSGDRQETQYF. In nucleotides, the sequence is TGTGCCTGGAGTGGAGATAGACAAGAGACCCAGTACTTC.